One and the same sample provided the 20 T cell receptor beta chains below, sequenced in a study of response to subunit inactivated influenza vaccine. One entry per CDR3 protein, called by TCRdb with MiXCR from the RT-PCR reads. The table lists fewer than 750,000 distinct CDR3 sequences, 13% to 15% of them singletons. This specimen was PBMCs from blood, taken 11 to 12 days after vaccination. These receptors all stem from a man aged 50 to 59 who received an inactivated influenza vaccine.

In its sample, this clonotype was seen a few times. The rearrangement uses TRBV30 and TRBJ1-1, with 9 bases aligning to TRBD1. The CDR3 has 12 residues. J gave up 5 bases and V 4 bases, and 2 bases lay outside the gene matches. From germline, CDR1 is GTSNPN and CDR2 SVGIG (reference sequence). CDR3 in amino acids: CAWMTGGTEAFF. The CDR3 nucleotides are TGTGCCTGGATGACAGGGGGTACTGAAGCTTTCTTT.

The rearrangement uses TRBV5-5 and TRBJ2-1, with TRBD2 identical over 10 bases. With 4 bases clipped from V and 2 bases from J, the junction kept 6 bases outside the gene matches. The CDR3 sequence is 16 residues long. Per germline, CDR1 SGHKS and CDR2 YYEKEE (reference sequence). CDR3 DNA: TGTGCCAGCAGCCGGGTGAGCGGGAGGGCCTACAATGAGCAGTTCTTC. This codes for CASSRVSGRAYNEQFF.

This clonotype occurred many times. The gene calls are TRBV11-1 and TRBJ2-1; 9 nucleotides align to TRBD2. Germline assignment: CDR1 SGHAT and CDR2 FQDESV (reference sequence). The CDR3 loop spans 15 amino acids. V was pared by 2 bases and J by 5 bases, with 4 bases of the junction left unmatched. The CDR3 here is CASSLSLAGDNEQFF. CDR3 in DNA: TGTGCCAGCAGCTTATCACTAGCGGGCGACAATGAGCAGTTCTTC.

This clonotype has ten or more counts. This sequence joins TRBV6-5 and TRBJ2-1, with D perhaps TRBD2 (6 bases). Trimming removed 2 bases from V and 4 bases from J, with 6 bases in between. The CDR3 has 13 residues. In germline, CDR1 is MNHEY, CDR2 SVGAGI. CDR3 amino acids: CASSYGGYNEQFF. CDR3 nucleotide sequence: TGTGCCAGCAGTTACGGGGGGTACAATGAGCAGTTCTTC.

V and J are TRBV12-3 or TRBV12-4 and TRBJ2-7; 7 bases fit TRBD2. V gave up 5 bases and J gave up 3 bases; unmatched junction bases: 10. The CDR3 is made up of 15 amino acids. CDR3 DNA: TGTGCCAGCAGTCTCCTTGGACTAGAGAACTACGAGCAGTACTTC. Amino acids: CASSLLGLENYEQYF.

The gene calls are TRBV28 and TRBJ2-5; a possible D gene is TRBD2 (5 bases). The V and J ends lost 4 bases and 5 bases respectively, with 17 bases between them. Germline CDR1 reads MDHEN; CDR2 reads SYDVKM. The CDR3 is made up of 15 amino acids. CDR3 amino acids: CASSSPPGSGETQYF. CDR3 nucleotide sequence: TGTGCCAGCAGTTCTCCCCCGGGATCCGGGGAGACCCAGTACTTC.

This clonotype was seen more than once but under ten times. The chain couples TRBV12-3 or TRBV12-4 to TRBJ2-7; TRBD1 matches at 8 bases. Unmatched junction bases numbered 12, after V lost 2 bases and J lost 6 bases. CDR3 length: 16 amino acids. CDR3 loop: CASSLIPGQGPFEQYF. CDR3 DNA sequence: TGTGCCAGCAGTTTAATTCCTGGACAGGGTCCTTTCGAGCAGTACTTC.

This clonotype appeared a few times. The V and J genes are TRBV12-3 or TRBV12-4 and TRBJ2-1, with 9 bases that match TRBD2. The CDR3 has 15 residues. V shed 7 bases, J shed 2 bases, and the junction held 6 bases outside the gene matches. The CDR3 reads CASTPLAGAYNEQFF. CDR3 nucleotides: TGTGCCAGCACTCCTTTAGCGGGGGCCTACAATGAGCAGTTCTTC.

The rearrangement joins TRBV6-4 to TRBJ2-2; D uncertain. The CDR3 is made up of 13 amino acids. Trimming cost V 3 bases and J 4 bases, with 6 bases left between them. The V gene's germline CDR1 is MRHNA and CDR2 SNTAGT. The DNA of the CDR3 is TGTGCCAGCAGTGAAGCCGCCACCGGGGAGCTGTTTTTT. Amino acids: CASSEAATGELFF.

This clonotype has ten or more counts. The chain couples TRBV10-3 to TRBJ2-7, with no clear D. The ends were cut back, 3 bases at V and 12 bases at J, with 18 bases in the middle. Germline CDR1 and CDR2: ENHRY and SYGVKD. The CDR3 spans 13 residues. The CDR3 protein is CAISDPSSYVRYF. Here the CDR3 DNA reads TGTGCCATCAGTGACCCCTCTTCGTACGTTCGGTACTTC.

J is TRBJ2-1 and V is TRBV5-1, with 8 bases lining up with TRBD2. The CDR3 has 15 residues. Germline V gene sequence: CDR1 SGHRS, CDR2 YFSETQ. Trimming at V came to 4 bases and at J to 7 bases, leaving 10 bases not matched to a gene. The CDR3 sequence is CASSIRTSLGNEQFF. CDR3 nucleotides: TGCGCCAGCAGCATCAGGACTAGCTTAGGGAATGAGCAGTTCTTC.

The genes are TRBV4-3 and TRBJ2-5; 8 nucleotides align to TRBD2. The V and J ends lost 1 base and 4 bases, in that order; junction bases with no gene match: 8. Germline assignment: CDR1 LGHNA and CDR2 YSLEER. The CDR3 loop spans 16 amino acids. The CDR3 region has the DNA TGCGCCAGCAGCCAAGCGTATCAGAGCGGGAGAGAGACCCAGTACTTC. It is translated as CASSQAYQSGRETQYF.

Many counts were recorded for this clonotype. The V call is TRBV4-1, the J call TRBJ2-4; 7 nucleotides align to TRBD1. Germline CDR1 and CDR2: MGHRA and YSYEKL. V shed 3 bases and J 7 bases; nucleotides not matched to a gene: 12. The CDR3 runs to 16 residues. DNA of the CDR3: TGCGCCAGCAGCCACCTGGCCGGGACAGTGAGGAACATTCAGTACTTC. It translates to CASSHLAGTVRNIQYF.

Only a few counts were recorded for this clonotype. V gene TRBV7-9 combines with J gene TRBJ1-1; weak D call: TRBD1 (6 bases). The germline V gene encodes CDR1 SEHNR and CDR2 FQNEAQ (reference sequence). The CDR3 runs 14 residues. The germline V and J ends were trimmed by 7 bases and 0 bases, with 12 bases remaining between them. The CDR3 loop reads CASKGGVMNTEAFF. CDR3 bases: TGTGCCAGCAAGGGGGGCGTAATGAACACTGAAGCTTTCTTT.

The gene calls are TRBV15 and TRBJ2-7; TRBD2 might be the D (5 bases). CDR1 LNHNV and CDR2 YYDKDF come from the germline V gene (reference sequence). This CDR3 has 14 amino acids. The ends were cut back, 2 bases at V and 3 bases at J, with 11 bases in the middle. For the CDR3, the DNA is TGTGCCACCAGCAGACAACTAGTTAACTACGAGCAGTACTTC. It specifies CATSRQLVNYEQYF.

At least ten counts were recorded for this clonotype. CDR3 DNA sequence: TGTGCCAGCAGTGAAGGGGAATTCACCATATATTTT. Protein: CASSEGEFTIYF. This sequence joins TRBV2 and TRBJ1-3, with no clear D. Per the germline V gene, CDR1 is SNHLY and CDR2 is FYNNEI. The CDR3 runs 12 residues. V was pared by 1 base and J by 9 bases, with 7 bases between.

The CDR3 loop reads CASSQDLGGDTEAFF. The DNA for the CDR3 is TGCGCCAGCAGCCAAGATCTTGGGGGGGACACTGAAGCTTTCTTT. This sequence joins TRBV4-3 and TRBJ1-1; a weak D match, TRBD1 (5 bases). The germline gives CDR1 LGHNA, CDR2 YSLEER. Trimming stripped 0 bases from V and 3 bases from J, with 11 bases between. The CDR3 sequence is 15 residues long.

CDR3 loop: CSARRLASSYEQYF. Here the CDR3 DNA reads TGCAGTGCCAGACGGCTAGCGAGCTCCTACGAGCAGTACTTC. The chain is built from TRBV20-1 and TRBJ2-7, with D perhaps matching TRBD2 (6 bases). Trimming pared 6 bases from V and 0 bases from J, leaving 15 bases between. Germline V gene data show CDR1 as DFQATT and CDR2 as SNEGSKA (reference sequence). The CDR3 is made up of 14 amino acids.

The table lists this clonotype with a few counts. The chain combines TRBV6-2 or TRBV6-3 with TRBJ2-5; the D gene is possibly TRBD2 (6 bases). The V gene lost 6 bases and the J gene lost 1 base, with 27 bases spanning the gap. Per germline, CDR1 MNHEY and CDR2 SVGEGT. The length of the CDR3 is 19 residues. CDR3 sequence (DNA): TGTGCCAGCAGCCCATGGGGCGGGGCGTTCCCGGATCGCCAAGAGACCCAGTACTTC. The encoded protein is CASSPWGGAFPDRQETQYF.

The chain has TRBV5-1 and TRBJ1-3, with D unresolved. The CDR3 is 15 amino acids. Between the trimmed V and J ends, which lost 0 bases and 0 bases, there was a span of 7 bases. CDR1 is SGHRS, CDR2 YFSETQ, per germline. For the CDR3, the DNA is TGCGCCAGCAGCTTGGACGGGATCTCTGGAAACACCATATATTTT. Its protein is CASSLDGISGNTIYF.